This TCR beta chain was obtained from a study of blood T cell repertoires in COVID-19. There are 13 residues in the CDR3. From germline, CDR1 is SNHLY and CDR2 FYNNEI. Germline trimming cut 4 bases from V and 6 bases from J; bases unmatched to any gene: 5. Sequenced by immunoSEQ multiplex PCR; TCRdb stores in-frame clones only, minus some. The data show over 600,000 clones, 75% to 90% seen once. This TCR was sampled from a young woman with acute or convalescent COVID-19. The chain has TRBV2 and TRBJ1-2; 7 nucleotides agree with TRBD1. Sequenced material: peripheral blood. This CDR3 is CASSVGGWDGYTF. The CDR3 bases are TGTGCCAGCAGTGTAGGGGGCTGGGATGGCTACACCTTC. The entire variable domain, with the rest obtained from reference TRBV2 and TRBJ1-2, is as follows: EPEVTQTPSHQVTQMGQEVILRCVPISNHLYFYWYRQILGQKVEFLVSFYNNEISEKSEIFDDQFSVERPDGSNFTLKIRSTKLEDSAMYFCASSVGGWDGYTFGSGTRLTVV.